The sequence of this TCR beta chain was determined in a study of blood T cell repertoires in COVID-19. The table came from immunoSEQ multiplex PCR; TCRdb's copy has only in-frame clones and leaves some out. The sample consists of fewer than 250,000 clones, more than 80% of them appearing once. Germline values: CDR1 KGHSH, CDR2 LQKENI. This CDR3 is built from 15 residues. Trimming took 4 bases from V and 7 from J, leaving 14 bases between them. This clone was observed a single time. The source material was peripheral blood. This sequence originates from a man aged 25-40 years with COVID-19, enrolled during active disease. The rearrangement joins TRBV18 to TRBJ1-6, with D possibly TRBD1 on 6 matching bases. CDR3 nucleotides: TGTGCCAGCTCACAGACAGGCAATCTAAATTCACCCCTCCACTTT. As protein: CASSQTGNLNSPLHF.